This T cell receptor beta chain was sequenced during a study of post-analysis software for immune sequencing data. Whole-study context: Recorded subtypes: relapsing-remitting, secondary progressive, progressive-relapsing; some patients unannotated.

There are 13 residues in the CDR3. V gave up 2 bases and J gave up 4 bases, with 8 bases separating them. This clonotype came up a few times. Its antigen is not identified. Whole-study findings and limits: About five TRBV segments were more frequent in patients than controls; TRBV5-6, TRBV5-1 and TRBV20-1 belonged to this group.

Prepared libraries of TCR beta cDNA carried unique molecular identifiers. Using its own MiXCR run on the PCR reads, TCRdb lists one record per CDR3 protein. The table shows about 160,000 distinct CDR3 sequences, with about 34% occurring only once. The gene calls are TRBV12-3 or TRBV12-4 and TRBJ1-1; D is undetermined. The specimen was blood, collected after autologous hematopoietic stem cell transplantation. This receptor was obtained from a girl between 10 and 17 years old with multiple sclerosis. CDR3 DNA: TGTGCCAGCAGTTTAACGCGTGTCACTGAAGCTTTCTTT. This codes for CASSLTRVTEAFF.